The 11 T cell receptor beta chains below come from one sample, sequenced in a study of T cell repertoires in cytomegalovirus infection. TCRdb recomputed calls from the reads with MiXCR, one row per CDR3 protein. The sample has about 98,000 distinct CDR3 sequences, 16% seen once. Sequencing input: PBMCs. The receptors stem from a human donor in good health (CMV status not recorded). Some clones in this sample may be carry-over from other donors' samples.

V gene TRBV20-1 combines with J gene TRBJ1-3, with no clear D. The CDR3 spans 14 residues. Trimming stripped 6 bases from V and 0 bases from J, with 12 bases between. Germline lookup yields CDR1 DFQATT and CDR2 SNEGSKA (reference sequence). The CDR3 is CSAKPWNSGNTIYF. The CDR3 DNA sequence: TGCAGTGCCAAACCCTGGAACTCTGGAAACACCATATATTTT.

This clonotype turned up a few times. V and J are TRBV7-2 and TRBJ2-1, with D unresolved. Trimming cost V 1 base and J 3 bases, with 10 bases left between them. Germline V gene sequence: CDR1 SGHTA, CDR2 FQGNSA. This CDR3 is built from 15 residues. CDR3 DNA: TGTGCCAGCAGCTTAGGAAACTTGATCTACAATGAGCAGTTCTTC. As protein: CASSLGNLIYNEQFF.

The table lists this clonotype with a few counts. V usage is TRBV18 and J usage is TRBJ2-7; D gene unclear. V was pared by 3 bases and J by 2 bases, with 11 bases between. CDR3 length: 14 amino acids. CDR1 is KGHSH, CDR2 LQKENI, per germline. CDR3 residues: CASSPGTVTYEQYF. CDR3 DNA: TGTGCCAGCTCACCGGGAACAGTGACCTACGAGCAGTACTTC.

In this sample, this clonotype turned up a few times. The rearrangement links TRBV4-1 to TRBJ2-7; D ambiguous. The ends were cut back, 1 base at V and 0 bases at J, with 4 bases in the middle. CDR3 length: 13 residues. CDR1 is MGHRA, CDR2 YSYEKL, per germline. CDR3 loop: CASSQGLSYEQYF. In DNA form, the CDR3 reads TGCGCCAGCAGCCAAGGACTCTCCTACGAGCAGTACTTC.

The J gene is TRBJ1-1, the V gene TRBV20-1, with D maybe TRBD1 (5 bases). This CDR3 region has 12 residues. Germline V gene data show CDR1 as DFQATT and CDR2 as SNEGSKA (reference sequence). The germline V and J ends were trimmed by 0 bases and 4 bases, with 6 bases remaining between them. CDR3 protein: CSAREGLTEAFF. The DNA of the CDR3 is TGCAGTGCTAGAGAGGGGCTCACTGAAGCTTTCTTT.

On this clonotype: A much more abundant neighbour one base away suggests this may be a read error. This sequence joins TRBV7-2 and TRBJ1-1, with D possibly matching TRBD1 (6 bases). CDR1 is SGHTA, CDR2 FQGNSA, per germline. The CDR3 has 13 residues. The CDR3 DNA reads as TGTGCCAGCAGCCGTGGACAGTACACTGAAGTTTTCTTT. This sequence encodes CASSRGQYTEVFF.

This clonotype was recorded many times. This chain uses TRBV7-2 with TRBJ2-3; 10 bases agree with TRBD2. The V gene's germline CDR1 is SGHTA and CDR2 FQGNSA. J lost 6 bases, V lost 3 bases, and 12 bases had no gene match. CDR3 length: 17 residues. For the CDR3, the DNA is TGTGCCAGCAGCTTGATGTCAGCGGGGGGGCCAGGGGATACGCAGTATTTT. This sequence encodes CASSLMSAGGPGDTQYF.

This clonotype was detected only a few times. This chain links TRBV28 with TRBJ2-7; possible D gene TRBD1, 5 bases. V gave up 0 bases and J gave up 2 bases, with 11 bases separating them. Germline V gene data show CDR1 as MDHEN and CDR2 as SYDVKM. CDR3 length equals 15 residues. In DNA form, the CDR3 reads TGTGCCAGCAGTTTATGGCAGGGTAGGACCTACGAGCAGTACTTC. Amino acids: CASSLWQGRTYEQYF.

This clonotype was seen just once. V and J are TRBV29-1 and TRBJ1-1; D unresolved. The CDR3 covers 11 residues. V was cut by 7 bases and J by 1 base, with 7 bases left in between. Germline CDR1 reads SQVTM; CDR2 reads ANQGSEA. The DNA of the CDR3 is TGCAGCGGGGCCCAGAACACTGAAGCTTTCTTT. Translated: CSGAQNTEAFF.

V is TRBV11-3 and J is TRBJ2-3, with 9 bases lining up with TRBD2. With V trimmed by 5 bases and J by 5 bases, 8 bases remained unmatched. Germline lookup yields CDR1 SGHNT and CDR2 YENEEA. There are 15 residues in the CDR3. CDR3 protein: CASSPGTSIEDTQYF. As DNA, the CDR3 is TGTGCCAGCAGCCCCGGGACTAGCATAGAAGATACGCAGTATTTT.

This clonotype occurred a few times. V is TRBV20-1 and J is TRBJ1-2; 8 nucleotides agree with TRBD1. With 4 bases clipped from V and 1 base from J, the junction kept 2 bases outside the gene matches. From germline, CDR1 is DFQATT and CDR2 SNEGSKA (reference sequence). CDR3 length equals 13 residues. CDR3 loop: CSAIRGLNYGYTF. CDR3 nucleotides: TGCAGTGCTATCAGGGGGCTTAACTATGGCTACACCTTC.